This T cell receptor (beta chain) originates from a study of CD8 T cells in Susac syndrome. Study findings and constraints: The authors acknowledged that the study's TCR sequencing and HLA analysis involved relatively few individuals.

Concerning this clonotype: No antigen is known for it.

Sequencing of TCR beta, carried out with a high-throughput approach, was applied to CD8+ and CD4+ T cells from the blood. Healthy donors were controls matched for age and sex. The germline V gene encodes CDR1 MDHEN and CDR2 SYDVKM. The length of the CDR3 is 12 residues. V was clipped by 8 bases and J by 5 bases, with 12 bases between them. An input of 0.5 to 1 ug of RNA was subjected to reverse transcription using random hexamers. Multiplex PCR with immunoSEQ amplified the TCR beta CDR3 across 54 Vbeta and 13 Jbeta. TCRdb itself ran the immunoSEQ multiplex PCR reads through MiXCR, one entry per CDR3 protein. Of around 200,000 distinct CDR3 sequences in the sample, roughly 95% were seen once.

Sequencing used CD4+ T cells from PBMCs. The receptor comes from a human donor in good health. The chain combines TRBV28 with TRBJ2-5; D is undetermined. DNA of the CDR3: TGTGCCAGCCATAACCCGACCGAGACCCAGTACTTC. It is translated as CASHNPTETQYF. Supplemented by reference TRBV28 and TRBJ2-5, the full variable domain reads DVKVTQSSRYLVKRTGEKVFLECVQDMDHENMFWYRQDPGLGLRLIYFSYDVKMKEKGDIPEGYSVSREKKERFSLILESASTNQTSMYLCASHNPTETQYFGPGTRLLVL.